The rows below give T cell receptor beta chains drawn from one sample of a study of blood T cell repertoires in COVID-19. Profiled with immunoSEQ multiplex PCR; TCRdb holds only in-frame clones, not every one. The sample records 150,000 to 200,000 clones, about 85% being singletons. What was sequenced was peripheral blood. The receptors shown here come from a human donor with acute or convalescent COVID-19. The donor label of this sample is uncertain. Both conserved end residues are part of each CDR3. The D gene is left open where the match is weak. Clone size is given for some rows only: seen once, a few or many times, or a class if the clone is expanded.

TRBJ1-4	-	-	TRBV7-9	CASSLDRYSEKLFF	TGTGCCAGCAGCCTCGACAGGTATAGCGAAAAACTGTTTTTT
TRBJ2-2	-	-	TRBV10-1	CASSMTGLNTGELFF	TGCGCCAGCAGTATGACAGGTCTTAACACCGGGGAGCTGTTTTTT
TRBJ1-2	-	TRBD1	TRBV11-3	CASSLGLTGDYGYTF	TGTGCCAGCAGCTTAGGACTCACAGGGGACTATGGCTACACCTTC
TRBJ2-3	once	TRBD2	TRBV7-9	CASSILAGVTDTQYF	TGTGCCAGCAGCATCTTGGCGGGGGTGACAGATACGCAGTATTTT
TRBJ1-1	-	-	TRBV27	CASKPISGVDTEAFF	TGTGCCAGCAAACCTATTAGCGGGGTGGACACTGAAGCTTTCTTT
TRBJ2-1	-	-	TRBV9	CASSVGGRAYNEQFF	TGTGCCAGCAGCGTAGGGGGCAGGGCATACAATGAGCAGTTCTTC
TRBJ1-1	-	TRBD1	TRBV6-5	CASSLTGPGGTEAFF	TGTGCCAGCAGTCTGACAGGACCAGGGGGCACTGAAGCTTTCTTT
TRBJ2-7	-	-	TRBV12-3/TRBV12-4	CASSLAGYEQYF	TGTGCCAGCAGTTTGGCTGGCTACGAGCAGTACTTC
TRBJ1-1	-	-	TRBV13	CASSQEQGGTEAFF	TGTGCCAGCAGCCAGGAACAGGGTGGGACTGAAGCTTTCTTT
TRBJ2-3	-	TRBD1	TRBV18	CASSPMINRDRGTDTQYF	TGTGCCAGCTCACCGATGATTAACCGGGACAGGGGAACAGATACGCAGTATTTT
TRBJ1-2	-	-	TRBV4-1	CASSPQLHDPNYGYTF	TGCGCCAGCAGCCCTCAACTACACGACCCTAACTATGGCTACACCTTC
TRBJ2-7	-	-	TRBV2	CASRERTTGEQYF	TGTGCCAGCAGAGAAAGAACGACAGGCGAGCAGTACTTC
TRBJ1-2	-	TRBD1	TRBV15	CATSRDTTGNGYTF	TGTGCCACCAGCAGAGATACGACAGGGAATGGCTACACCTTC
TRBJ1-1	-	TRBD1	TRBV11-3	CASSSRQGGTEAFF	TGTGCCAGCAGCTCTCGACAGGGGGGGACTGAAGCTTTCTTT
TRBJ1-5	-	TRBD1	TRBV6-2/TRBV6-3	CASSPDRDQPQHF	TGTGCCAGCAGTCCCGACAGGGATCAGCCCCAGCATTTT
TRBJ2-4	few	TRBD2	TRBV3-1/TRBV3-2	CASSQGVGSGVKLAKNIQYF	TGTGCCAGCAGCCAAGGGGTTGGTAGCGGGGTAAAACTAGCCAAAAACATTCAGTACTTC
TRBJ1-2	-	TRBD1	TRBV2	CATGTGLGPYGYTF	TGTGCCACTGGGACAGGGCTGGGGCCTTATGGCTACACCTTC
TRBJ1-6	-	-	TRBV6-5	CASSYDGVDSPLHF	TGTGCCAGCAGTTACGACGGGGTGGACTCACCCCTCCACTTT
TRBJ1-2	-	-	TRBV4-3	CASSHRDGGNYGYTF	TGCGCCAGCAGCCACCGAGACGGGGGGAACTATGGCTACACCTTC
TRBJ2-3	-	-	TRBV7-9	CASSLEWGTQYF	TGTGCCAGCAGCTTAGAATGGGGCACGCAGTATTTT
TRBJ1-2	-	TRBD1	TRBV18	CASSPDRVGYGYTF	TGTGCCAGCTCACCTGACAGGGTAGGCTATGGCTACACCTTC
TRBJ1-2	-	TRBD1	TRBV5-1	CASSYGQGGYGYTF	TGCGCCAGCAGCTACGGACAGGGGGGGTATGGCTACACCTTC
TRBJ2-3	-	TRBD2	TRBV9	CASSAVGSGGISTDTQYF	TGTGCCAGCAGCGCAGTGGGTAGCGGGGGCATTAGCACAGATACGCAGTATTTT
TRBJ2-5	-	TRBD2	TRBV10-3	CAISWTSGDQETQYF	TGTGCCATCAGTTGGACTAGCGGGGACCAAGAGACCCAGTACTTC
TRBJ2-2	-	-	TRBV4-1	CASSHGKGQYTGELFF	TGCGCCAGCAGCCACGGGAAGGGACAATACACCGGGGAGCTGTTTTTT
TRBJ1-5	-	TRBD1	TRBV7-2	CASSLDRGFNQPQHF	TGTGCCAGCAGCTTAGACAGGGGTTTCAATCAGCCCCAGCATTTT
TRBJ2-1	-	TRBD2	TRBV9	CASSAPSGGSDEQFF	TGTGCCAGCAGCGCCCCTAGCGGGGGGTCCGATGAGCAGTTCTTC
TRBJ1-4	-	TRBD1	TRBV6-6	CASTKQGGSGEKLFF	TGTGCCAGCACTAAACAGGGGGGGAGCGGTGAAAAACTGTTTTTT
TRBJ1-1	-	TRBD1	TRBV7-2	CASSRDRARNTEAFF	TGTGCCAGCAGTAGGGACAGGGCACGGAACACTGAAGCTTTCTTT
TRBJ1-1	-	-	TRBV5-5	CASSQTGMNTEAFF	TGTGCCAGCAGCCAGACAGGAATGAACACTGAAGCTTTCTTT
TRBJ1-2	-	TRBD1	TRBV7-8	CASSVGTALANYGYTF	TGTGCCAGCAGCGTAGGGACAGCTCTAGCTAACTATGGCTACACCTTC
TRBJ2-3	-	TRBD2	TRBV5-1	CASSVAGPPDTQYF	TGCGCCAGCTCCGTAGCGGGGCCCCCAGATACGCAGTATTTT
TRBJ2-7	many	-	TRBV27	CASSLSGGPYYEQYF	TGTGCCAGCAGTTTATCGGGGGGGCCTTACTACGAGCAGTACTTC
TRBJ1-1	once	-	TRBV27	CASSSRAEAFF	TGTGCCAGCAGCTCCCGCGCCGAAGCTTTCTTT
TRBJ1-5	-	-	TRBV29-1	CSVDQGDQPQHF	TGCAGCGTTGATCAGGGCGATCAGCCCCAGCATTTT
TRBJ2-1	-	TRBD1	TRBV24-1	CATRATGAHNEQFF	TGTGCCACCAGGGCGACAGGGGCGCACAATGAGCAGTTCTTC
TRBJ2-2	-	-	TRBV19	CASSLRVSELFF	TGTGCCAGTAGTTTACGGGTCTCGGAGCTGTTTTTT
TRBJ1-3	-	-	TRBV5-6	CASSSTGPGNTIYF	TGTGCCAGCAGCTCAACAGGGCCTGGAAACACCATATATTTT
TRBJ1-2	-	-	TRBV6-5	CASTAGIIYGYTF	TGTGCCAGCACCGCAGGGATTATCTATGGCTACACCTTC
TRBJ2-1	-	TRBD2	TRBV30	CAWSAGTSLFF	TGTGCCTGGAGCGCCGGGACTAGTCTGTTCTTC
TRBJ1-1	-	TRBD1	TRBV18	CASSSGQGFAEAFF	TGTGCCAGCTCATCGGGACAGGGATTTGCTGAAGCTTTCTTT
TRBJ1-5	once	-	TRBV2	CASSRLEGQPQHF	TGTGCCAGCAGTCGCCTAGAGGGTCAGCCCCAGCATTTT
TRBJ1-2	-	TRBD1	TRBV9	CASSAGDRGSYGYTF	TGTGCCAGCAGCGCCGGGGACAGGGGAAGTTATGGCTACACCTTC
TRBJ2-1	-	TRBD1	TRBV19	CASGQVEQFF	TGTGCCAGTGGACAGGTCGAGCAGTTCTTC
TRBJ1-2	-	-	TRBV28	CASSFWDWHGGYGYTF	TGTGCCAGCAGTTTTTGGGATTGGCACGGAGGCTATGGCTACACCTTC
TRBJ1-5	-	-	TRBV6-1	CASSEAAIYSNQPQHF	TGTGCCAGCAGTGAAGCTGCCATCTATAGCAATCAGCCCCAGCATTTT
TRBJ1-1	-	-	TRBV24-1	CATSETGQNTEAFF	TGTGCCACCAGTGAAACTGGACAGAACACTGAAGCTTTCTTT
TRBJ1-4	once	TRBD1	TRBV3-1/TRBV3-2	CASSQVGDRVEKLFF	TGTGCCAGCAGCCAAGTAGGGGACAGGGTTGAAAAACTGTTTTTT
TRBJ1-1	-	-	TRBV4-3	CASSQVVQNTEAFF	TGCGCCAGCAGCCAAGTCGTACAGAACACTGAAGCTTTCTTT
TRBJ2-1	-	TRBD2	TRBV7-2	CASRPPLAGGEYNEQFF	TGTGCCAGCAGACCTCCCCTAGCGGGGGGAGAATACAATGAGCAGTTCTTC
TRBJ2-2	-	-	TRBV6-5	CASSHPTYGELFF	TGTGCCAGCAGTCACCCAACCTACGGGGAGCTGTTTTTT
TRBJ1-5	-	TRBD1	TRBV6-2/TRBV6-3	CASSGTGYQPQHF	TGTGCCAGCAGTGGGACAGGCTATCAGCCCCAGCATTTT
TRBJ2-3	-	TRBD2	TRBV2	CASSRTSGEDTQYF	TGTGCCAGCAGTAGGACTAGCGGGGAGGATACGCAGTATTTT